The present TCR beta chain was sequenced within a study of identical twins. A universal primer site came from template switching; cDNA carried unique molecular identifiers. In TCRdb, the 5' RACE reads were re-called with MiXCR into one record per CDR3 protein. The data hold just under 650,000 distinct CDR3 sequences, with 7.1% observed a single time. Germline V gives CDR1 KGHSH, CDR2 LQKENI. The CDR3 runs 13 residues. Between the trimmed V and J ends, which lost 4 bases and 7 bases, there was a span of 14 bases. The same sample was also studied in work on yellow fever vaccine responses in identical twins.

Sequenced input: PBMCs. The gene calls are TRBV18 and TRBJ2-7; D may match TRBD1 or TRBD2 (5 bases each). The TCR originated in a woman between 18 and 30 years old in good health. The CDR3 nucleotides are TGTGCCAGCTCACGCCAGGGATCGGGAGAGCAGTACTTC. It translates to CASSRQGSGEQYF. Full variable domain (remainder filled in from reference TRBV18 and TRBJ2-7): NAGVMQNPRHLVRRRGQEARLRCSPMKGHSHVYWYRQLPEEGLKFMVYLQKENIIDESGMPKERFSAEFPKEGPSILRIQQVVRGDSAAYFCASSRQGSGEQYFGPGTRLTVT.